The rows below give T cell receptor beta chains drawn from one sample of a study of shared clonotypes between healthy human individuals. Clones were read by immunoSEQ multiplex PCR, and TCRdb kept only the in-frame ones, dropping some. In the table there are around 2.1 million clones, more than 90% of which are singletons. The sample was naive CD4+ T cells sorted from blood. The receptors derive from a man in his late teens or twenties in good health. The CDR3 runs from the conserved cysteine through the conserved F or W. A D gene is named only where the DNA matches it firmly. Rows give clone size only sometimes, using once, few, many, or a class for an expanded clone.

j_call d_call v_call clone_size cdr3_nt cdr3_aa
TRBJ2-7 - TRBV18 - TGTGCCAGCTCACCTTTTGGCCAGACCTCCTACGAGCAGTACTTC CASSPFGQTSYEQYF
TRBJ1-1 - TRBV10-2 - TGCGCCAGCAGTGATGGAGGCACGGGCCTCGACGAAGCTTTCTTT CASSDGGTGLDEAFF
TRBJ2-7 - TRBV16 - TGTGCCAGCAGCCAATCTTCGGGACGGTTGCCTATCGAGCAGTACTTC CASSQSSGRLPIEQYF
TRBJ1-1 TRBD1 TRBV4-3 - TGCGCCAGCAGCCAGGACAGGGGCCTGAACACTGAAGCTTTCTTT CASSQDRGLNTEAFF
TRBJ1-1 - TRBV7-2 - TGTGCCAGCACGGTTACAGGTGTCACTGAAGCTTTCTTT CASTVTGVTEAFF
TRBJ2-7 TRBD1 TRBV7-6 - TGTGCCAGCAGCCTCGGTTTTAGGACAGGGGAGAACGAGCAGTACTTC CASSLGFRTGENEQYF
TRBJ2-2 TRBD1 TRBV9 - TGTGCCAGCAGCGGGGGACAGTACACCGGGGAGCTGTTTTTT CASSGGQYTGELFF
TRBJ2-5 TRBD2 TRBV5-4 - TGTGCCAGCAGCCCTGCACTAGCGGGAGGACAAGAGACCCAGTACTTC CASSPALAGGQETQYF
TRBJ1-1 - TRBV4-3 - TGCGCCAGCAGCCAAAGGGTTGGCACTGAAGCTTTCTTT CASSQRVGTEAFF
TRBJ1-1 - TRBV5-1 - TGCGCCAGCAGCTTGGATGGGGCTCTTGGCACTGAAGCTTTCTTT CASSLDGALGTEAFF
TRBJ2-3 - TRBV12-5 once TGTGCTAGTGGTTTGGTGGGAAAGGAGGAATTTCGTACAGATACGCAGTATTTT CASGLVGKEEFRTDTQYF
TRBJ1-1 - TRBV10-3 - TGTGCCATCAGTAGAGATCGAAGCCGGTTGGACACTGAAGCTTTCTTT CAISRDRSRLDTEAFF
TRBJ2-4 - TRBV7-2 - TGTGCCAGCAGCCCCGCGAATTGGGGAAACATTCAGTACTTC CASSPANWGNIQYF
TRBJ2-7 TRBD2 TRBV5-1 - TGCGCCAGCAGCACCAGCGGGAGAGGATACGAGCAGTACTTC CASSTSGRGYEQYF
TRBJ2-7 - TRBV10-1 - TGCGCCAGCAGTGAAGTGGCAGGGGAGGCCTACGAGCAGTACTTC CASSEVAGEAYEQYF
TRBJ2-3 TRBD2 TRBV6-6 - TGTGCCAGCAACTCCGGGACTAGTCCCGCAGATACGCAGTATTTT CASNSGTSPADTQYF
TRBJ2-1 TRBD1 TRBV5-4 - TGTGCCACCAAGACAGGGGACTACAATGAGCAGTTCTTC CATKTGDYNEQFF
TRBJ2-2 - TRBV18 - TGTGCCAGCTCACCCGACAGTGGAGGGGAGCTGTTTTTT CASSPDSGGELFF
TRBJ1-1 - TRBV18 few TGTGCCAGCTCACCACAGGGTAACACTGAAGCTTTCTTT CASSPQGNTEAFF
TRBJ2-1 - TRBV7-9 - TGTGCCAGCCGCCTCTTGGGGGTTAATGAGCAGTTCTTC CASRLLGVNEQFF
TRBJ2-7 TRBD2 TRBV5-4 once TGTGCCAGCAGCTTGGCCCCTAGCGGGGCCTACGAGCAGTACTTC CASSLAPSGAYEQYF
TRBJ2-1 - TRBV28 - TGTGCCAGCAGTTCCGCCGAGGGGAGCAGGATTAATGAGCAGTTCTTC CASSSAEGSRINEQFF
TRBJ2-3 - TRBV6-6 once TGTGCCAGCAGTTACTCCAAGAGGGATACGCAGTATTTT CASSYSKRDTQYF
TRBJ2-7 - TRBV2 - TGTGCCAGCAGTGCGGGACGGAATTACTACGAGCAGTACTTC CASSAGRNYYEQYF
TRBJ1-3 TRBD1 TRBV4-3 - TGCGCCAGCAGCCAATCAGGGGGGTCTGGAAACACCATATATTTT CASSQSGGSGNTIYF
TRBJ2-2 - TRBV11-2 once TGTGCCAGCAGCTTAAGACCTCAGGGGATAAACACCGGGGAGCTGTTTTTT CASSLRPQGINTGELFF
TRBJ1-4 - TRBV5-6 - TGTGCCAGCAGCTTGGTTCCGAAGGAAAAACTGTTTTTT CASSLVPKEKLFF
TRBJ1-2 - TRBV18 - TGTGCCAGCTCACCAAAGTCAGGGGATGGCCATGGCTACACCTTC CASSPKSGDGHGYTF
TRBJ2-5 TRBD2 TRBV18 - TGTGCCAGCTCACCAACCTCGGGGCTAGCGGGTTCCCAAGAGACCCAGTACTTC CASSPTSGLAGSQETQYF
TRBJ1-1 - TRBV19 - TGTGCCAGTACCCCCTTTCCCGAGGGGTACATGAACACTGAAGCTTTCTTT CASTPFPEGYMNTEAFF
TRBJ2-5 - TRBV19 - TGTGCCAGTAGTATCACAGTGCTTGGGGAGACCCAGTACTTC CASSITVLGETQYF
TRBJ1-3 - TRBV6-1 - TGTGCCAGCAGTACCCCCCGAAACACCATATATTTT CASSTPRNTIYF
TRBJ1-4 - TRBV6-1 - TGTGCCAGCAGTGAGAGTCAGGGTCGGGAGGAAAAACTGTTTTTT CASSESQGREEKLFF
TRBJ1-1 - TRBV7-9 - TGTGCCAGCAGCTTAGCAAGAGCCCAGAACACTGAAGCTTTCTTT CASSLARAQNTEAFF
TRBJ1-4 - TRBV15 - TGTGCCACCGAGGACGCGATTAATGAAAAACTGTTTTTT CATEDAINEKLFF
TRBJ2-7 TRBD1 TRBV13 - TGTGCCAGCAGCGCGACAGGGGACTCCTACGAGCAGTACTTC CASSATGDSYEQYF
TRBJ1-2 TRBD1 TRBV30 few TGTGCCTGGAGTCATGGTGCAGGGGGCTATGGCTACACCTTC CAWSHGAGGYGYTF
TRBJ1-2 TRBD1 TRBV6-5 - TGTGCCAGCAGTTACTCCGGACAGGGAAACTATGGCTACACCTTC CASSYSGQGNYGYTF
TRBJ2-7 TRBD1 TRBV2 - TGTGCCAGCAGGGGACAGGGGGGAACCTACGAGCAGTACTTC CASRGQGGTYEQYF
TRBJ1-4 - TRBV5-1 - TGCGCCAGCAGCTTGGATGGGGGCAAAGGTGAAAAACTGTTTTTT CASSLDGGKGEKLFF
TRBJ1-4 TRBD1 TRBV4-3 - TGCGCCAGCAGCCAAGATCCCACAGGGGGTTATGAAAAACTGTTTTTT CASSQDPTGGYEKLFF
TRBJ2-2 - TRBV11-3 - TGTGCCAGCAGCCGAAGGGGGACATCGGACGGGGAGCTGTTTTTT CASSRRGTSDGELFF
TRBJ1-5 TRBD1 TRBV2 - TGTGCCAGCAAGGGGACAGGGAACCTTAATCAGCCCCAGCATTTT CASKGTGNLNQPQHF
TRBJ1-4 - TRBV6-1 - TGTGCCAGCAGCTGGGAAGTATATAATGAAAAACTGTTTTTT CASSWEVYNEKLFF
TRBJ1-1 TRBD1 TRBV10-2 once TGCGCCAGCAGGGAACCAGGGGGCGGTGGCACTGAAGCTTTCTTT CASREPGGGGTEAFF
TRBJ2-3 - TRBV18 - TGTGCCAGCTCGTCCACCACGGTAGCGGACACAGATACGCAGTATTTT CASSSTTVADTDTQYF
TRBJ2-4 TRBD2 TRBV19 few TGTGCCAGTAGTGCTATTCCTAGCGGGGGGCGCGGCATTCAGTACTTC CASSAIPSGGRGIQYF
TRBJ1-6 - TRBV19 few TGTGCCAGTAGTATTACCCTCCACTTT CASSITLHF